Detailed here is one T cell receptor (beta chain). The antigen remains unidentified. The data derive from a study of shared clonotypes between healthy human individuals. The overall study: Per donor, three plates held CD4 naive cells, three held CD4 memory, two held CD8 naive and one held CD8 memory.

Assay used: immunoSEQ multiplex PCR; TCRdb lists only in-frame clones, some missing. The sample records roughly 1.4 million clones, 98% being singletons. General study results and limits: Represented diversity (both genetic and exposure-history) was limited by the small number of donors.

The ends lost 7 bases at V and 5 bases at J; junction bases unmatched: 8. This CDR3 has 15 amino acids. CDR1 LNHNV and CDR2 YYDKDF come from the germline V gene (reference sequence). The sequence came from a man aged 25-45 years in good health. The gene calls are TRBV15 and TRBJ2-5; 12 positions agree with TRBD2. Material: naive CD4+ T cells sorted from blood. Subset specified: CD45RA+ positively selected. CDR3 bases: TGTGCCACCACCCGAGGGGGGACTAGCGGGGAGACCCAGTACTTC. This gives the protein CATTRGGTSGETQYF.